Presented here are 21 T cell receptor beta chains from one specimen sequenced in a study of T cell repertoires in cytomegalovirus infection. These TCRs' antigens remain unknown. TCRdb used MiXCR to reprocess the reads, holding one entry per CDR3 protein. The sample lists approximately 1,000,000 distinct CDR3 sequences, roughly 30% occurring once. The sequenced sample was cultured CD8+ T cells from PBMCs, obtained from culture after CMV antigen stimulation. The source is a human donor in good health (CMV status not recorded). Some clones in this sample may be carry-over from other donors' samples.

This clonotype appeared many times. This chain connects TRBV12-3 or TRBV12-4 to TRBJ1-1, with a weak D call TRBD1 (6 bases). The germline V and J ends were trimmed by 6 bases and 6 bases, with 17 bases remaining between them. This CDR3 comprises 14 residues. CDR3 loop: CASSTGQFGAEAFF. The CDR3 coding sequence is TGTGCCAGCAGCACCGGACAGTTTGGGGCTGAAGCTTTCTTT.

The chain is built from TRBV27 and TRBJ1-1, with D possibly TRBD1 on 6 matching bases. V was cut by 4 bases and J by 5 bases, with 14 bases left in between. The CDR3 runs to 14 residues. Per the germline V gene, CDR1 is MNHEY and CDR2 is SMNVEV (reference sequence). The CDR3 sequence: CASSSATGGTEAFF. Here the CDR3 DNA reads TGTGCCAGCAGTTCCGCGACAGGAGGGACTGAAGCTTTCTTT.

The chain is built from TRBV27 and TRBJ1-1; D is possibly TRBD1 (5 bases). Germline V lookup: CDR1 MNHEY, CDR2 SMNVEV (reference sequence). The CDR3 spans 16 residues. Trimming took off 4 bases at V and 0 bases at J, with 15 bases between the two ends. CDR3 sequence reads: CASSSPDRLMNTEAFF. In DNA form, the CDR3 reads TGTGCCAGCAGTTCCCCAGACAGACTCATGAACACTGAAGCTTTCTTT.

CDR3 loop: CASSLVDRALFRTEAFF. The CDR3 DNA reads as TGTGCCAGCAGCTTGGTAGACAGGGCCCTTTTTCGCACTGAAGCTTTCTTT. The chain uses TRBV7-6 and TRBJ1-1; 7 bases fit TRBD1. This CDR3 comprises 17 residues. V shed 3 bases and J 4 bases; nucleotides not matched to a gene: 14. Looked up from germline, CDR1 is SGHVS and CDR2 is FNYEAQ.

The chain recombines TRBV27 with TRBJ2-3; 8 nucleotides match TRBD2. The CDR3 covers 16 residues. The trim removed 3 bases at V and 4 bases at J, leaving 9 bases unmatched. Per the germline V gene, CDR1 is MNHEY and CDR2 is SMNVEV (reference sequence). The CDR3 is CASSFRLARGADTQYF. The DNA of the CDR3 is TGTGCCAGCAGTTTTAGACTAGCGAGGGGGGCAGATACGCAGTATTTT.

In its sample, this clonotype was seen many times. The rearrangement uses TRBV7-6 and TRBJ2-5; no clear D. Trimming pared 5 bases from V and 5 bases from J, leaving 12 bases between. The CDR3 is made up of 13 amino acids. Germline V gene data show CDR1 as SGHVS and CDR2 as FNYEAQ. The CDR3 sequence: CASSQKPAETQYF. The CDR3 region has the DNA TGTGCCAGCAGCCAGAAACCTGCGGAGACCCAGTACTTC. Combining the CDR3 with reference TRBV7-6 and TRBJ2-5 gives the whole variable domain GAGVSQSPRYKVTKRGQDVALRCDPISGHVSLYWYRQALGQGPEFLTYFNYEAQQDKSGLPNDRFSAERPEGSISTLTIQRTEQRDSAMYRCASSQKPAETQYFGPGTRLLVL.

Remarks on this clonotype: An end of the junction does not agree with germline; a read error may underlie this. CDR3 region: CVSSIQGKNTEAFF. DNA for the CDR3: TGTGTCAGTAGTATACAGGGGAAGAACACTGAAGCTTTCTTT. The chain recombines TRBV19 with TRBJ1-1; TRBD1 aligns across 7 bases. Looked up from germline, CDR1 is LNHDA and CDR2 is SQIVND (reference sequence). The length of the CDR3 is 14 residues. Filled out from reference TRBV19 and TRBJ1-1, the complete variable domain reads DGGITQSPKYLFRKEGQNVTLSCEQNLNHDAMYWYRQDPGQGLRLIYYSQIVNDFQKGDIAEGYSVSREKKESFPLTVTSAQKNPTAFYLCVSSIQGKNTEAFFGQGTRLTVV.

This rearrangement joins TRBV7-9 to TRBJ1-1, with 7 bases that match TRBD1. The CDR3 has 12 residues. Germline-derived CDR1 and CDR2 are SEHNR and FQNEAQ (reference sequence). V shed 5 bases and J 6 bases; nucleotides not matched to a gene: 3. The CDR3 reads CASSPDRPEAFF. CDR3 in DNA: TGTGCCAGCAGCCCGGACAGGCCTGAAGCTTTCTTT. The variable domain in full, with the rest retrieved from reference TRBV7-9 and TRBJ1-1, is DTGVSQNPRHKITKRGQNVTFRCDPISEHNRLYWYRQTLGQGPEFLTYFQNEAQLEKSRLLSDRFSAERPKGSFSTLEIQRTEQGDSAMYLCASSPDRPEAFFGQGTRLTVV.

The chain links TRBV6-6 to TRBJ2-1, with 10 bases lining up with TRBD2. Unmatched junction bases numbered 10, after V lost 6 bases and J lost 5 bases. There are 16 residues in the CDR3. CDR1 and CDR2 (germline): MNHNY, SVGAGI (reference sequence). CDR3 in amino acids: CASSLSGGVLNNEQFF. The CDR3 nucleotides are TGTGCCAGCAGCCTCAGCGGGGGGGTGTTGAACAATGAGCAGTTCTTC.

This chain uses TRBV6-2 or TRBV6-3 with TRBJ2-1, with 11 bases that match TRBD2. Germline lookup yields CDR1 MNHEY and CDR2 SVGEGT. Trimming removed 6 bases from V and 9 bases from J; junction bases left unmatched: 10. The CDR3 is 15 residues long. CDR3 sequence (DNA): TGTGCCAGCAGCCCTCCTAGCGGGGGGCCGGGTGAGCAGTTCTTC. Amino acid sequence: CASSPPSGGPGEQFF.

The V gene is TRBV6-2 or TRBV6-3, the J gene TRBJ1-2; D not certain. CDR1 and CDR2 from the germline V gene are MNHEY and SVGEGT. CDR3 length: 14 amino acids. Trimming stripped 0 bases from V and 3 bases from J, with 8 bases between. The CDR3 DNA is TGTGCCAGCAGTTACTCGTATGGGGACTATGGCTACACCTTC. Translating it yields CASSYSYGDYGYTF.

CDR3 amino acids: CASSEHDRGYYGYTF. As DNA, the CDR3 is TGTGCCAGCAGCGAACACGACAGGGGTTACTATGGCTACACCTTC. The J gene is TRBJ1-2, the V gene TRBV7-9, with 8 nucleotides matching TRBD1. V lost 5 bases, J lost 3 bases, and 8 bases stayed unmatched. Germline CDR1 and CDR2: SEHNR and FQNEAQ (reference sequence). The CDR3 contains 15 residues. Looking up the rest from reference TRBV7-9 and TRBJ1-2 gives the full variable domain: DTGVSQNPRHKITKRGQNVTFRCDPISEHNRLYWYRQTLGQGPEFLTYFQNEAQLEKSRLLSDRFSAERPKGSFSTLEIQRTEQGDSAMYLCASSEHDRGYYGYTFGSGTRLTVV.

J is TRBJ1-5 and V is TRBV2; D may be TRBD1 (6 bases). Trimming took off 6 bases at V and 0 bases at J, with 12 bases between the two ends. Looked up from germline, CDR1 is SNHLY and CDR2 is FYNNEI. The CDR3 has 15 amino acids. This CDR3 reads CASRTGTYSNQPQHF. Here the CDR3 DNA reads TGTGCCAGCAGAACAGGGACTTATAGCAATCAGCCCCAGCATTTT.

The chain couples TRBV5-1 to TRBJ2-1; D gene ambiguous. The length of the CDR3 is 13 residues. Germline CDR1 and CDR2: SGHRS and YFSETQ. Trimming stripped 2 bases from V and 8 bases from J, with 11 bases between. The CDR3 bases are TGCGCCAGCAGCTTTGGAAGGTTATATGAGCAGTTCTTC. Residues: CASSFGRLYEQFF.

This clonotype was recorded a few times. This CDR3 is CASSVGSHSGNTIYF. The CDR3 nucleotides read TGTGCCAGCAGCGTAGGGTCCCACTCTGGAAACACCATATATTTT. V is TRBV9 and J is TRBJ1-3; D is uncertain. The germline gives CDR1 SGDLS, CDR2 YYNGEE. This CDR3 is built from 15 residues. V was shortened by 0 bases and J by 0 bases, with 7 bases between the two germline ends.

This clonotype has only a few counts. V usage is TRBV2 and J usage is TRBJ2-1; weak D call: TRBD2 (5 bases). The CDR3 consists of 13 residues. The V and J ends lost 8 bases and 7 bases respectively, with 15 bases between them. The germline V gene encodes CDR1 SNHLY and CDR2 FYNNEI. CDR3 residues: CASGRTWGNEQFF. The CDR3 DNA is TGTGCCAGCGGGAGAACGTGGGGTAATGAGCAGTTCTTC.

Only a few counts were recorded for this clonotype. The rearrangement joins TRBV6-6 to TRBJ1-1; D is possibly TRBD1 (6 bases). The V end was cut by 6 bases, the J end by 5 bases, with 13 bases between. The germline gives CDR1 MNHNY, CDR2 SVGAGI (reference sequence). This CDR3 is 13 amino acids long. This CDR3 is CASSPTQGTEAFF. The DNA of the CDR3 is TGTGCCAGCAGCCCAACACAGGGAACTGAAGCTTTCTTT.

Many counts were recorded for this clonotype. The chain has TRBV7-6 and TRBJ1-2; 9 bases map to TRBD1. The CDR3 length is 15 residues. Unmatched junction bases numbered 10, after V lost 5 bases and J lost 6 bases. The germline V gene has CDR1 SGHVS and CDR2 FNYEAQ. The DNA of the CDR3 is TGTGCCAGCAGCCAGACCACCGGGACAGGGAATGGCTACACCTTC. Protein sequence: CASSQTTGTGNGYTF. Drawing the rest from reference TRBV7-6 and TRBJ1-2, the complete variable domain is GAGVSQSPRYKVTKRGQDVALRCDPISGHVSLYWYRQALGQGPEFLTYFNYEAQQDKSGLPNDRFSAERPEGSISTLTIQRTEQRDSAMYRCASSQTTGTGNGYTFGSGTRLTVV.

V gene TRBV7-9 combines with J gene TRBJ1-2; no clear D gene. Germline CDR1 and CDR2: SEHNR and FQNEAQ (reference sequence). V lost 5 bases and J 5 bases, leaving 12 bases between the germline ends. The CDR3 totals 13 residues. The chain's CDR3 is CASSGRMIYGYTF. CDR3 nucleotides: TGTGCCAGCAGCGGACGGATGATATATGGCTACACCTTC.

V gene TRBV5-4 combines with J gene TRBJ2-3; tentative D call: TRBD2 (5 bases). V was pared by 4 bases and J by 4 bases, with 10 bases between. Per germline, CDR1 SGHNT and CDR2 YYREEE (reference sequence). This CDR3 spans 13 amino acids. Written as DNA, the CDR3 is TGTGCCAGCAGCACTAGTCCTGCAGATACGCAGTATTTT. Its translation is CASSTSPADTQYF. The entire variable domain, with the rest obtained from reference TRBV5-4 and TRBJ2-3, is as follows: ETGVTQSPTHLIKTRGQQVTLRCSSQSGHNTVSWYQQALGQGPQFIFQYYREEENGRGNFPPRFSGLQFPNYSSELNVNALELDDSALYLCASSTSPADTQYFGPGTRLTVL.

The rearrangement links TRBV6-6 to TRBJ2-7; 9 bases match TRBD1. Germline CDR1 is MNHNY and CDR2 is SVGAGI (reference sequence). CDR3 length equals 16 residues. V dropped 7 bases and J dropped 3; count of bases not matched to a gene: 13. The CDR3 DNA is TGTGCCAGCACCTCTCGGGGACAGGGAATCCACTACGAGCAGTACGTC. Translation: CASTSRGQGIHYEQYV.